The 16 T cell receptor beta chains listed next were all sequenced from one sample in a study of shared clonotypes between healthy human individuals. Clones were read by immunoSEQ multiplex PCR, and TCRdb kept only the in-frame ones, dropping some. Of around 1.6 million clones detected, under 99% appear once; the ten largest clones hold 0.4% to 0.45%. Specimen: naive CD4+ T cells sorted from blood. Subset described: CD45RA+ positively selected. These receptors were obtained from a man aged 25-45 years in good health.

This clone has only a few counts. The chain's CDR3 is CASSLLGGGSEAFF. The CDR3 DNA follows: TGTGCCAGCAGTCTTTTGGGGGGGGGCTCTGAAGCTTTCTTT. The rearrangement uses TRBV6-5 and TRBJ1-1; D is perhaps TRBD1 (6 bases). Trimming left V 5 bases short and J 6 bases short, with 16 bases between. Germline-derived CDR1 and CDR2 are MNHEY and SVGAGI. The CDR3 has 14 residues.

V usage is TRBV18 and J usage is TRBJ2-1; 9 bases are a match to TRBD2. This CDR3 is built from 16 residues. V gave up 1 base and J gave up 6 bases; unmatched junction bases: 7. Germline lookup yields CDR1 KGHSH and CDR2 LQKENI. CDR3: CASSPRGREGVNEQFF. Here the CDR3 DNA reads TGTGCCAGCTCACCACGAGGGCGGGAGGGGGTCAATGAGCAGTTCTTC.

The chain links TRBV7-2 to TRBJ2-7; D is perhaps TRBD1 or TRBD2 (6 bases each). V was shortened by 0 bases and J by 2 bases, with 11 bases between the two germline ends. Germline assignment: CDR1 SGHTA and CDR2 FQGNSA. CDR3 length equals 15 residues. Written as DNA, the CDR3 is TGTGCCAGCAGCTTAGCGGGGGCGGGGCCCTACGAGCAGTACTTC. The encoded protein is CASSLAGAGPYEQYF.

This clone came up once. This chain connects TRBV5-6 to TRBJ2-2, with D possibly matching TRBD1 (6 bases). The V end lost 4 bases, the J end lost 1 base, and 17 bases lay between the germline ends. Germline CDR1 SGHDT, CDR2 YYEEEE. This CDR3 is built from 17 residues. The CDR3 is CASSALSGGWNTGELFF. The CDR3 nucleotides are TGTGCCAGCAGCGCCCTTTCTGGGGGCTGGAACACCGGGGAGCTGTTTTTT.

The chain carries TRBV29-1 and TRBJ2-3; D unclear. The germline CDR1 and CDR2 sequences are SQVTM and ANQGSEA. The CDR3 totals 11 residues. The V end was cut by 2 bases, the J end by 2 bases, with 2 bases between. The CDR3 bases are TGCAGCGTTGAACCCACAGATACGCAGTATTTT. Amino acids: CSVEPTDTQYF.

The gene calls are TRBV10-3 and TRBJ2-2; 9 bases map to TRBD1. This CDR3 contains 16 residues. The V segment lost 5 bases and the J segment 7 bases; nucleotides outside the gene matches: 11. From germline, CDR1 is ENHRY and CDR2 SYGVKD. CDR3 in DNA: TGTGCCATCAGTTTATCCGGGACAGGGCCTCACGGGGAGCTGTTTTTT. Its protein is CAISLSGTGPHGELFF.

As to this clone: Other DNA variants within this sample encode the same CDR3. The rearrangement links TRBV15 to TRBJ2-7; D remains ambiguous. Trimming removed 0 bases at V and 7 bases at J, with 7 bases between. The CDR3 is 12 residues long. Germline CDR1 LNHNV, CDR2 YYDKDF (reference sequence). CDR3 region: CATSRDSREQYF. CDR3 sequence (DNA): TGTGCCACCAGCAGAGATAGCCGGGAGCAGTACTTC. Supplemented by reference TRBV15 and TRBJ2-7, the full variable domain reads DAMVIQNPRYQVTQFGKPVTLSCSQTLNHNVMYWYQQKSSQAPKLLFHYYDKDFNNEADTPDNFQSRRPNTSFCFLDIRSPGLGDTAMYLCATSRDSREQYFGPGTRLTVT.

This chain links TRBV5-1 with TRBJ2-3; maybe TRBD1 (5 bases). CDR1 is SGHRS, CDR2 YFSETQ, per germline. Trimming pared 4 bases from V and 2 bases from J, leaving 11 bases between. CDR3 length: 14 amino acids. The CDR3 spells CASSKDKATDTQYF. Here the CDR3 DNA reads TGCGCCAGCAGCAAGGACAAGGCCACAGATACGCAGTATTTT.

The chain recombines TRBV29-1 with TRBJ2-2; no reliable D call. This CDR3 has 13 residues. Per the germline V gene, CDR1 is SQVTM and CDR2 is ANQGSEA. The ends were cut back, 3 bases at V and 6 bases at J, with 11 bases in the middle. CDR3 sequence (DNA): TGCAGCGTTGATAAGGGATCACCCGGGGAGCTGTTTTTT. Its protein is CSVDKGSPGELFF.

Regarding this clone: This same CDR3 is encoded by further DNA sequences in the sample. The V gene is TRBV7-8, the J gene TRBJ2-1; D unresolved. CDR1 and CDR2 from the germline V gene are SGHVS and FQNEAQ. The CDR3 length is 13 residues. Trimming took off 1 base at V and 5 bases at J, with 6 bases between the two ends. Written as DNA, the CDR3 is TGTGCCAGCAGCTTAGATCCAAACAATGAGCAGTTCTTC. Protein sequence: CASSLDPNNEQFF.

V gene TRBV2 combines with J gene TRBJ2-1, with 7 bases matching TRBD2. The germline CDR1 and CDR2 sequences are SNHLY and FYNNEI. The CDR3 sequence is 19 residues long. J gave up 0 bases and V 2 bases, and 13 bases lay outside the gene matches. For the CDR3, the DNA is TGTGCCAGCAGTGAAAAAGCTCCACTTAGCGGGCTCTCCTACAATGAGCAGTTCTTC. Protein sequence: CASSEKAPLSGLSYNEQFF.

V usage is TRBV4-2 and J usage is TRBJ2-7, with 9 positions matching TRBD1. CDR3 length: 15 residues. The V segment lost 3 bases and the J segment 0 bases; nucleotides outside the gene matches: 3. Germline values: CDR1 LGHNA, CDR2 YNFKEQ. CDR3 nucleotides: TGTGCCAGCAGCCAGGACAGGGGTGGCTCCTACGAGCAGTACTTC. Translation: CASSQDRGGSYEQYF.

The J gene is TRBJ2-5, the V gene TRBV5-1, with D unresolved. The germline V gene encodes CDR1 SGHRS and CDR2 YFSETQ. V shed 1 base and J shed 4 bases, with 11 bases lying between them. The CDR3 loop spans 14 amino acids. This chain's CDR3 is CASSLSLVAETQYF. CDR3 in DNA: TGCGCCAGCAGCTTGTCTCTAGTCGCAGAGACCCAGTACTTC.

This chain links TRBV2 with TRBJ2-7; no definite D call. V was clipped by 7 bases and J by 12 bases, with 19 bases between them. Germline CDR1 SNHLY, CDR2 FYNNEI. The CDR3 has 12 amino acids. CDR3 region: CASNDKAVARYF. CDR3 coding DNA: TGTGCCAGCAACGATAAGGCAGTGGCGCGGTACTTC.

J is TRBJ2-3 and V is TRBV5-7; D may be TRBD2 (7 bases). TRBV5-7 is sorted into the ORF group, with uncertain function. This CDR3 has 17 residues. The V end was cut by 0 bases, the J end by 0 bases, with 14 bases between. Written as DNA, the CDR3 is TGTGCCAGCAGCTTGGGGGGGGGCGAAAGCAGCACAGATACGCAGTATTTT. Protein product: CASSLGGGESSTDTQYF.

The genes are TRBV28 and TRBJ1-2, with D possibly matching TRBD1 (5 bases). V was cut by 6 bases and J by 5 bases, with 13 bases left in between. The CDR3 covers 13 residues. Germline-derived CDR1 and CDR2 are MDHEN and SYDVKM. The CDR3 sequence: CASSRETVYGYTF. CDR3 in DNA: TGTGCCAGCAGCCGCGAGACAGTTTATGGCTACACCTTC.